What follows are 15 T cell receptor beta chains derived from one specimen sequenced in a study of cytotoxic CD8 clonotypes in ibrutinib-treated CLL (dated by TCRdb to the early 2020s). The label giving this sample's time point can be read as: about a year on ibrutinib. The receptor library was made with the immunoSEQ multiplex PCR assay. TCRdb's version of the immuneACCESS table is confined to in-frame rearrangements and falls short of the full clone set. An unresolved V gene accounts for under half of the shortfall where checked; the remainder is of unknown origin. The sample table holds some 150,000 clones, of which around 80% were seen once. In total, the top ten clones hold 9.5% to 15% of the sample. The source material was PBMCs, sampled after 12 months of ibrutinib treatment. These receptor sequences come from a human donor with chronic lymphocytic leukemia.

V usage is TRBV30 and J usage is TRBJ1-1; D is uncertain. V gave up 3 bases and J gave up 6 bases, with 11 bases separating them. This CDR3 has 12 amino acids. The germline gives CDR1 GTSNPN, CDR2 SVGIG (reference sequence). CDR3 DNA sequence: TGTGCCTGGAGGTTTCTTGGCGCTGAAGCTTTCTTT. Residues: CAWRFLGAEAFF.

The V gene is TRBV6-5, the J gene TRBJ1-5; 8 bases line up with TRBD1. Trimming cost V 6 bases and J 2 bases; bases outside gene matches: 6. The germline V gene encodes CDR1 MNHEY and CDR2 SVGAGI. The CDR3 covers 15 residues. The CDR3 DNA sequence: TGTGCCAGCAGAAAACAGGGGGGGGGCAATCAGCCCCAGCATTTT. Its protein product is CASRKQGGGNQPQHF.

The J gene is TRBJ2-6, the V gene TRBV28; D is tentatively TRBD1 or TRBD2 (5 bases each). This CDR3 has 18 amino acids. Germline CDR1 and CDR2: MDHEN and SYDVKM. Deletions cut 3 bases from V and 0 bases from J, with 15 bases between. The CDR3 protein is CASSLGSAGSSGANVLTF. The CDR3 nucleotides are TGTGCCAGCAGTTTGGGGTCGGCAGGGAGCTCTGGGGCCAACGTCCTGACTTTC.

The chain links TRBV2 to TRBJ2-3; TRBD1 matches at 7 bases. With 0 bases clipped from V and 14 bases from J, the junction kept 5 bases outside the gene matches. The germline V gene encodes CDR1 SNHLY and CDR2 FYNNEI. This CDR3 spans 12 amino acids. CDR3 nucleotide sequence: TGTGCCAGCAGTGAAGCGGACAGGTGGCGGTATTTT. Its translation: CASSEADRWRYF.

J is TRBJ2-1 and V is TRBV7-2; D is unresolved. The germline V gene encodes CDR1 SGHTA and CDR2 FQGNSA. Deletions cut 3 bases from V and 5 bases from J, with 14 bases between. The CDR3 loop spans 15 amino acids. CDR3 nucleotide sequence: TGTGCCAGCAGCTTCTCTAGGTGGGCGCACAATGAGCAGTTCTTC. As protein: CASSFSRWAHNEQFF.

V usage is TRBV6-5 and J usage is TRBJ1-1; D unresolved. The CDR3 runs 13 residues. Germline V gene sequence: CDR1 MNHEY, CDR2 SVGAGI. V lost 2 bases and J 3 bases, leaving 7 bases between the germline ends. As DNA, the CDR3 is TGTGCCAGCAGTTACCTGGTGGACACTGAAGCTTTCTTT. It yields the protein CASSYLVDTEAFF.

This chain connects TRBV15 to TRBJ2-3; D gene uncertain. V was shortened by 0 bases and J by 4 bases, with 17 bases between the two germline ends. CDR3 length equals 17 residues. CDR1 LNHNV and CDR2 YYDKDF come from the germline V gene (reference sequence). The CDR3 sequence: CATSRDWLVITPDTQYF. The CDR3 DNA is TGTGCCACCAGCAGAGATTGGCTAGTAATCACCCCAGATACGCAGTATTTT.

The chain has TRBV7-9 and TRBJ2-5; D not resolved. The CDR3 loop spans 14 amino acids. Germline CDR1 is SEHNR and CDR2 is FQNEAQ (reference sequence). Trimming left V 5 bases short and J 4 bases short, with 14 bases between. The CDR3 DNA is TGTGCCAGCAGCCACGACATGTCTGTAGAGACCCAGTACTTC. Encoded protein: CASSHDMSVETQYF.

The rearrangement joins TRBV4-3 to TRBJ2-3; TRBD2 agrees at 10 bases. The CDR3 runs to 16 residues. V trimming: 2 bases; J trimming: 5 bases; junction bases outside the gene matches: 7. The germline V gene encodes CDR1 LGHNA and CDR2 YSLEER. The CDR3, as DNA: TGCGCCAGCAGCCAACGAGCGGGAGGGCCCGGAGATACGCAGTATTTT. Amino acid sequence: CASSQRAGGPGDTQYF.

The CDR3 loop is CASSLGRMTNTIYF. In DNA form, the CDR3 reads TGTGCCAGCAGTTTAGGCAGAATGACAAACACCATATATTTT. The chain links TRBV6-5 to TRBJ1-3; D gene uncertain. Trimming left V 4 bases short and J 6 bases short, with 13 bases between. The CDR3 is made up of 14 amino acids. Germline V lookup: CDR1 MNHEY, CDR2 SVGAGI.

V gene TRBV19 combines with J gene TRBJ2-7, with a tentative D call TRBD1 (6 bases). The CDR3 is 15 residues long. Germline values: CDR1 LNHDA, CDR2 SQIVND (reference sequence). Trimming shortened V by 5 bases and J by 2 bases, and 16 bases separated the two germline ends. CDR3 DNA: TGTGCCAGTAGTTCGCAACGGGACACCACCTACGAGCAGTACTTC. Translating gives CASSSQRDTTYEQYF.

V and J are TRBV15 and TRBJ2-7, with 8 bases identical to TRBD2. The CDR3 has 12 amino acids. Germline CDR1 is LNHNV and CDR2 is YYDKDF (reference sequence). With 9 bases clipped from V and 0 bases from J, the junction kept 1 base outside the gene matches. The CDR3 nucleotides read TGTGCCACGAGCGGGAGCTCCTACGAGCAGTACTTC. As protein: CATSGSSYEQYF.

The count of this clone is one. The chain has TRBV5-4 and TRBJ2-7, with a weak D call TRBD2 (5 bases). V shed 5 bases and J shed 6 bases, with 15 bases lying between them. CDR1 and CDR2 (germline): SGHNT, YYREEE (reference sequence). The CDR3 consists of 13 residues. The CDR3 DNA reads as TGTGCCAGCAGGGAAGGGCTAGCTTCCGAGCAGTACTTC. This codes for CASREGLASEQYF.

This clone was observed a handful of times. V usage is TRBV19 and J usage is TRBJ2-1; TRBD2 agrees at 8 bases. With V trimmed by 5 bases and J by 6 bases, 9 bases remained unmatched. The CDR3 covers 15 residues. The germline V gene encodes CDR1 LNHDA and CDR2 SQIVND (reference sequence). The CDR3 DNA is TGTGCCAGTAGTCAACAAGCGGGAGTCGGCAATGAGCAGTTCTTC. It specifies CASSQQAGVGNEQFF. Looking up the rest from reference TRBV19 and TRBJ2-1 gives the full variable domain: DGGITQSPKYLFRKEGQNVTLSCEQNLNHDAMYWYRQDPGQGLRLIYYSQIVNDFQKGDIAEGYSVSREKKESFPLTVTSAQKNPTAFYLCASSQQAGVGNEQFFGPGTRLTVL.

DNA for the CDR3: TGCGCCAGCAGCCCCGGGCAAGACCAAATGGCCCAGTACTTC. Translated: CASSPGQDQMAQYF. The chain employs TRBV5-1 and TRBJ2-5; D call uncertain. Between the trimmed V and J ends, which lost 4 bases and 9 bases, there was a span of 19 bases. This CDR3 contains 14 residues. Germline-derived CDR1 and CDR2 are SGHRS and YFSETQ.